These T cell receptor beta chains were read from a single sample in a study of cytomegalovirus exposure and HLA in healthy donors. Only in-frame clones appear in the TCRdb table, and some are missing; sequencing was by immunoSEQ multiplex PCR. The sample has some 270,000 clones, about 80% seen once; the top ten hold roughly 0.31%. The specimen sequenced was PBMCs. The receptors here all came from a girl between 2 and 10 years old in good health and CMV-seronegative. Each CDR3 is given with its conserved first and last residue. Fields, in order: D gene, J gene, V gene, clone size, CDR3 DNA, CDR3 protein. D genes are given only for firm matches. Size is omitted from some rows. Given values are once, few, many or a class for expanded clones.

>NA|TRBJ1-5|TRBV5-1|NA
TGCGCCAGCAGCCCCGAGGGCAATCAGCCCCAGCATTTT
CASSPEGNQPQHF
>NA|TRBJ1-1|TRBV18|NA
TGTGCCAGCTCACGGGGGGGGACTGAAGCTTTCTTT
CASSRGGTEAFF
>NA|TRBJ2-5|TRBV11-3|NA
TGTGCCAGCAGTCAGACTCGCGAGACCCAGTACTTC
CASSQTRETQYF
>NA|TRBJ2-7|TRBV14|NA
TGTGCCAGCAGCCAACCGCGGGGAAGTGAGCAGTACTTC
CASSQPRGSEQYF
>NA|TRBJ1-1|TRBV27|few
TGTGCCAGCAGTTACTCAAGACAGGCCCCAGCTTTCTTT
CASSYSRQAPAFF
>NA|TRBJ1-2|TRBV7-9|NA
TGTGCCAGCAGCTCATATAGGACAGTAGAGGTTGGATATGGCTACACCTTC
CASSSYRTVEVGYGYTF
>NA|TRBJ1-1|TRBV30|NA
TGTGCCTACAAACAGGGATGGGACACTGAAGCTTTCTTT
CAYKQGWDTEAFF
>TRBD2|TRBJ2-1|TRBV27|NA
TGTGCCAGCAGACAACTAGCGGGAGTTGTGAATGAGCAGTTCTTC
CASRQLAGVVNEQFF
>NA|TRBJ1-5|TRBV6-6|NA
TGTGCCAGCAGTTACTCCGGTGGCAATCAGCCCCAGCATTTT
CASSYSGGNQPQHF
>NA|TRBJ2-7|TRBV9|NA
TGTGCCAGCAGCCCCACGTTGCGGAGTTCCTACGAGCAGTACTTC
CASSPTLRSSYEQYF
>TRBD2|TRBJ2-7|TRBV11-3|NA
TGTGCCAGCAGCTCAGTACTAGCGGGAGGGCCCCACGAGCAGTACTTC
CASSSVLAGGPHEQYF
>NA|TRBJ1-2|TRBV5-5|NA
TGTGCCAGCAGCTTTCTTACGACTGTTAACTATGGCTACACCTTC
CASSFLTTVNYGYTF
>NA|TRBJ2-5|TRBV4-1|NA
TGCGCCAGCAGCCAAGAGGAGGAGGTCCGCCGGGAGACCCAGTACTTC
CASSQEEEVRRETQYF
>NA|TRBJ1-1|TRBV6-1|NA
TGTGCCAGCAACTCCAACACTGAAGCTTTCTTT
CASNSNTEAFF
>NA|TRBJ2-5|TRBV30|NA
TGTGCCTGGAGTTCTTCGGGACATCAAGAGACCCAGTACTTC
CAWSSSGHQETQYF
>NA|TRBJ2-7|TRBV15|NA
TGTGCCACCAGCAGAGGAGGAGCGGGACAATTCAGCTCCTACGAGCAGTACTTC
CATSRGGAGQFSSYEQYF
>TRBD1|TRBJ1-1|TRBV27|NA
TGTGCCAGCAGTTTATCGTTCGCAGGGGGCGGTCGGACCACTGAAGCTTTCTTT
CASSLSFAGGGRTTEAFF
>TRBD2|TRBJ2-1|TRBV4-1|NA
TGCGCCAGCAGCCGACCCCCTTTCAGCGGGAGGGACAATGAGCAGTTCTTC
CASSRPPFSGRDNEQFF
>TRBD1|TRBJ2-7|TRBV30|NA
TGTGCCTGGTCGGGACAGCCCCAAGGCCCCTACGAGCAGTACTTC
CAWSGQPQGPYEQYF
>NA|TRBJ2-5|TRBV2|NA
TGTGCCAGCAATAGAGAGACCCAGTACTTC
CASNRETQYF
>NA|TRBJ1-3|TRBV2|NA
TGTGCCAGCAGTGAGGCACGCTCTGGAAACACCATATATTTT
CASSEARSGNTIYF
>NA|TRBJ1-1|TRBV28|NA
TGTGCCAGCACGTCCTTAGGTTCGACTTGGTACACTGAAGCTTTCTTT
CASTSLGSTWYTEAFF
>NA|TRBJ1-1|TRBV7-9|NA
TGTGCCAGCAGCTTAGTGTTAGGGGACACTGAAGCTTTCTTT
CASSLVLGDTEAFF
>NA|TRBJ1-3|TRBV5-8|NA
TGTGCCAGCAGCCACAGGGTGTTTAGAAACACCATATATTTT
CASSHRVFRNTIYF
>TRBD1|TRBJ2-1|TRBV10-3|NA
TGTGCCATCAGGCCGGGACAGGGTGCCTATGAGCAGTTCTTC
CAIRPGQGAYEQFF
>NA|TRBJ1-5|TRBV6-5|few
TGTGCCAGCAGCCTCGGACAGCACAATCAGCCCCAGCATTTT
CASSLGQHNQPQHF
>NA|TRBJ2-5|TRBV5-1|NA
TGCGCCAGCAGCTTTCAGGGTACCTCCAAAGAGACCCAGTACTTC
CASSFQGTSKETQYF
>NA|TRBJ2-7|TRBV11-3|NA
TGTGCCAGCAGTAGGGGATTTCAGACGTCCTACGAGCAGTACTTC
CASSRGFQTSYEQYF
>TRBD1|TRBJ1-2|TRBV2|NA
TGTGCCAGCGGGGACAGTGGCTACACCTTC
CASGDSGYTF
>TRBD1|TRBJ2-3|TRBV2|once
TGTGCCAGCAGAGCGGGACAGGGTCGTACAGATACGCAGTATTTT
CASRAGQGRTDTQYF
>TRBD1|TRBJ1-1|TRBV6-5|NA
TGTGCCAGCAGCCAAGGGGGCGCGGAAGCTTTCTTT
CASSQGGAEAFF
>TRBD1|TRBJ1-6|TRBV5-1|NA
TGCGCCAGCAGCTTGGTTCCGGGACAGAATTCACCCCTCCACTTT
CASSLVPGQNSPLHF
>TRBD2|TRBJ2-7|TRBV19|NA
TGTGCCAGTAGTAACCCCGGGACTAGCGGGCCCGAGCAGTACTTC
CASSNPGTSGPEQYF
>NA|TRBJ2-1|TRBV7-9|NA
TGTGCCAGCAGCTATTTCGGGACTCCCATCGGCAATGAGCAGTTCTTC
CASSYFGTPIGNEQFF
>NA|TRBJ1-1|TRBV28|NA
TGTGCCAGCAGGAGGGCGGGGGCGGAAGCTTTCTTT
CASRRAGAEAFF
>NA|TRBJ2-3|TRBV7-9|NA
TGTGCCAGCAGCTTTGGGGGGGCGAGCACAGATACGCAGTATTTT
CASSFGGASTDTQYF
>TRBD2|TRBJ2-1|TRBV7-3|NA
TGTGCCAGCAGCACCCTAGCGGCGTCCTACAATGAGCAGTTCTTC
CASSTLAASYNEQFF
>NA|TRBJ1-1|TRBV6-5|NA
TGTGCCAGCAGTTACTCGAAAAACAGACACACTGAAGCTTTCTTT
CASSYSKNRHTEAFF
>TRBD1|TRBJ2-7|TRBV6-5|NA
TGTGCCAGCAGTTCCCAGGGGGCGGATATGGACGAGCAGTACTTC
CASSSQGADMDEQYF
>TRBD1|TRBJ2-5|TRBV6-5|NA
TGTGCCAGCAGTTACTCGAACAGGGGGCAGGGAGAGACCCAGTACTTC
CASSYSNRGQGETQYF
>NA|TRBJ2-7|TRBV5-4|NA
TGTGCCAGCAGCTTGGCGGGTACTAGCACCTACGAGCAGTACTTC
CASSLAGTSTYEQYF
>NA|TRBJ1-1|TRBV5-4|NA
TGTGCCAGCAGCTTGGACGTAGGCGGTCGTGCTTTCTTT
CASSLDVGGRAFF
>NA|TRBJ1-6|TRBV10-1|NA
TGCGCCAGCAGCTTCTCCTCTGGGAGGAGCAATTCACCCCTCCACTTT
CASSFSSGRSNSPLHF
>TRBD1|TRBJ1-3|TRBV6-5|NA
TGTGCCAGCAGTTATGGACAGGGGTCTGGAAACACCATATATTTT
CASSYGQGSGNTIYF
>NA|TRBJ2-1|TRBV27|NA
TGTGCCAGCAGTTTACGAGTTACAGACTACAATGAGCAGTTCTTC
CASSLRVTDYNEQFF
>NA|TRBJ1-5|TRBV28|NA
TGTGCCAGCAGTTACAGGGAAGGGGACAACAATCAGCCCCAGCATTTT
CASSYREGDNNQPQHF